This T cell receptor (beta chain) comes out of a study of blood T cell repertoires in COVID-19. Background on the study: From the United States, Italy and Spain came samples of acute and convalescent COVID-19. The cDNA or gDNA used as material had been derived from T cells, B-cell-depleted T cells, or PBMCs.

Authors' data handling: Estimation of nucleated cell counts was performed using reference gene primer amplification. This table comes from immunoSEQ multiplex PCR, and its TCRdb copy is limited to in-frame clones, with some not included. D and trimming come from the DNA, and the V and J calls and clone size come from that table. This table holds some 50,000 clones, 82% found once. What was sequenced was peripheral blood. The origin of this receptor is a man aged 35 to 55 with acute or convalescent COVID-19.

CDR3 bases: TGTGCCAGCAGCGAAGGGGTTAACTATGGCTACACCTTC. Its translation: CASSEGVNYGYTF. The genes are TRBV9 and TRBJ1-2, with TRBD1 as a possible D gene (5 bases). The CDR3 extends over 13 amino acids. Trimming stripped 3 bases from V and 1 base from J, with 7 bases between. CDR1 is SGDLS and CDR2 is YYNGEE in the germline V gene.